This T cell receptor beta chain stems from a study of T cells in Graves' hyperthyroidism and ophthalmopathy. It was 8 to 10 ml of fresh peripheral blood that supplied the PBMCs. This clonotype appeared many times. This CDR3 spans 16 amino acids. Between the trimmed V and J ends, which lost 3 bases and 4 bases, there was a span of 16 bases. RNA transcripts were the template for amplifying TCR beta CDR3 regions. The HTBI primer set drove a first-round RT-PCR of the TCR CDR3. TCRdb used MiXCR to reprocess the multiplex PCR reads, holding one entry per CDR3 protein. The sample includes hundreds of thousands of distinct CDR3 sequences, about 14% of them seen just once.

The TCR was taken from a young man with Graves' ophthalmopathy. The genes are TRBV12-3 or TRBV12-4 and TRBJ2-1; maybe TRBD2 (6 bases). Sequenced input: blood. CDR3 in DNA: TGTGCCAGCAGTTTGTTTAGCGGAGCCTTTTACAATGAGCAGTTCTTC. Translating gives CASSLFSGAFYNEQFF.